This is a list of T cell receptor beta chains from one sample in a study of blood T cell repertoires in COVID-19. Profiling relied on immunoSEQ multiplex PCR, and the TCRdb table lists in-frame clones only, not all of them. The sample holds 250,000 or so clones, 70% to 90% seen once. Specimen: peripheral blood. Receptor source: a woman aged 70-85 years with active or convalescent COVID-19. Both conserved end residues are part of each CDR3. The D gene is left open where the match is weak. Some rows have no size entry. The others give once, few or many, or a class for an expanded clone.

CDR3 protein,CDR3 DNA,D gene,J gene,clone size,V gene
CASSSGVTQYF,TGCGCCAGCTCATCAGGGGTTACGCAGTATTTT,.,TRBJ2-3,.,TRBV10-1
CASADRGLVAPQHF,TGTGCCAGCGCCGACAGGGGGCTAGTTGCGCCCCAGCATTTT,TRBD1,TRBJ1-5,.,TRBV18
CASSQDRDYGYTF,TGTGCCAGCAGTCAGGACAGGGACTATGGCTACACCTTC,TRBD1,TRBJ1-2,.,TRBV6-5
CASSLGGGDQETQYF,TGTGCCAGCAGCCTGGGGGGGGGAGACCAAGAGACCCAGTACTTC,TRBD2,TRBJ2-5,.,TRBV7-2
CASSYSTGNQPQHF,TGTGCCAGCAGTTACTCAACGGGCAATCAGCCCCAGCATTTT,.,TRBJ1-5,.,TRBV6-5
CASSPVGGGSINQPQHF,TGTGCCAGTAGTCCGGTTGGGGGGGGCAGCATTAATCAGCCCCAGCATTTT,.,TRBJ1-5,.,TRBV19
CASSPSTGELFF,TGTGCCAGCAGCCCTTCCACCGGGGAGCTGTTTTTT,.,TRBJ2-2,.,TRBV12-3/TRBV12-4
CASSEDFATWVKLFF,TGTGCCAGCAGTGAAGATTTTGCGACTTGGGTAAAACTGTTTTTT,.,TRBJ1-4,.,TRBV6-1
CASSYLPSGDLYF,TGTGCCAGCAGTTACCTACCTAGCGGGGATCTGTATTTT,TRBD2,TRBJ2-3,.,TRBV6-2/TRBV6-3
CASSKYLRGRASSGNTIYF,TGTGCCAGCAGCAAATACCTCAGGGGCAGGGCCTCATCCGGAAACACCATATATTTT,.,TRBJ1-3,.,TRBV21-1
CSVEPAKGGVNTEAFF,TGCAGCGTTGAACCAGCTAAAGGGGGGGTGAACACTGAAGCTTTCTTT,.,TRBJ1-1,.,TRBV29-1
CASSLVTLGLRTPYEQYF,TGTGCCAGCAGCTTAGTAACCTTGGGACTCCGCACCCCCTACGAGCAGTACTTC,.,TRBJ2-7,once,TRBV13
CASSDSRKLFF,TGTGCCAGCAGTGACTCCAGAAAACTGTTTTTT,.,TRBJ1-4,.,TRBV6-4
CASSLSGTGTGGPLNYGYTF,TGTGCCAGCAGTTTAAGTGGGACCGGGACAGGGGGTCCCCTCAACTATGGCTACACCTTC,TRBD1,TRBJ1-2,.,TRBV28
CASSLDGVWVEAFF,TGTGCCAGCTCCCTCGACGGGGTGTGGGTGGAAGCTTTCTTT,.,TRBJ1-1,.,TRBV11-2
CASSFRRSPEAFF,TGTGCCAGCAGCTTCAGACGGAGCCCTGAAGCTTTCTTT,.,TRBJ1-1,.,TRBV12-3/TRBV12-4
CASHTSGGTDTQYF,TGTGCCTCCCATACTAGCGGGGGCACAGATACGCAGTATTTT,TRBD2,TRBJ2-3,.,TRBV10-3
CASSQFSGGQGVYSNQPQHF,TGTGCCAGCAGCCAATTCTCCGGGGGACAGGGGGTATATAGCAATCAGCCCCAGCATTTT,TRBD1,TRBJ1-5,.,TRBV16
CASSPGLAADTQYF,TGTGCCAGCAGCCCCGGGTTGGCCGCAGATACGCAGTATTTT,.,TRBJ2-3,.,TRBV7-2
CATNQGYQPQHF,TGTGCCACCAACCAGGGTTATCAGCCCCAGCATTTT,.,TRBJ1-5,.,TRBV28
CASSPETAVSNYGYTF,TGTGCCAGCAGTCCGGAGACCGCAGTTTCTAACTATGGCTACACCTTC,.,TRBJ1-2,.,TRBV9
CASSYAGYEQFF,TGTGCCAGCAGTTACGCAGGGTATGAGCAGTTCTTC,.,TRBJ2-1,.,TRBV6-2/TRBV6-3
CATSDFGTLNEQFF,TGTGCCACCAGTGATTTTGGGACTCTCAATGAGCAGTTCTTC,.,TRBJ2-1,few,TRBV24-1
CASSLGQLNTGELFF,TGCGCCAGCAGCTTGGGACAGCTGAACACCGGGGAGCTGTTTTTT,.,TRBJ2-2,.,TRBV5-1
CASSLDRGFHEQYF,TGTGCCAGCAGTTTGGACAGGGGTTTCCACGAGCAGTACTTC,TRBD1,TRBJ2-7,.,TRBV6-6
CSVDRGYTGELFF,TGCAGCGTCGACAGGGGGTACACCGGGGAGCTGTTTTTT,TRBD1,TRBJ2-2,.,TRBV29-1
CASSRGTGVGGKLFF,TGTGCCAGCAGCCGAGGGACAGGGGTAGGGGGAAAACTGTTTTTT,TRBD1,TRBJ1-4,.,TRBV7-9
CASSYAGSDTQYF,TGTGCCAGCAGTTACGCGGGATCAGATACGCAGTATTTT,.,TRBJ2-3,.,TRBV6-2/TRBV6-3
CASSATANTEAFF,TGTGCCAGCAGCGCGACAGCGAACACTGAAGCTTTCTTT,.,TRBJ1-1,.,TRBV9
CASSVSTGRLDTEAFF,TGTGCCAGCAGCGTAAGTACAGGGCGATTAGACACTGAAGCTTTCTTT,.,TRBJ1-1,few,TRBV9
CASSLGLGQVDSGANVLTF,TGCGCCAGCAGCTTGGGCCTGGGACAGGTCGACTCTGGGGCCAACGTCCTGACTTTC,TRBD1,TRBJ2-6,.,TRBV5-1
CATSASRLYEQYF,TGTGCCACCAGCGCGAGCCGCCTTTACGAGCAGTACTTC,.,TRBJ2-7,.,TRBV15
CASTGYSNQPQHF,TGTGCCAGCACAGGGTATAGCAATCAGCCCCAGCATTTT,.,TRBJ1-5,.,TRBV6-5
CASRGLQAPGELFF,TGCGCCAGTAGGGGGCTCCAGGCCCCCGGGGAGCTGTTTTTT,TRBD1,TRBJ2-2,.,TRBV4-1
CASSRGGGITQYF,TGTGCCAGCAGCCGGGGCGGGGGAATTACGCAGTATTTT,TRBD2,TRBJ2-3,few,TRBV14
CASSYGRQETQYF,TGTGCCAGCAGTTACGGCAGACAAGAGACCCAGTACTTC,.,TRBJ2-5,.,TRBV6-2/TRBV6-3
CASSLFQGAGYTF,TGTGCCAGTAGCCTGTTCCAGGGGGCTGGCTACACCTTC,TRBD1,TRBJ1-2,.,TRBV19
CASSFNSNGGNSPLHF,TGTGCCAGCAGCTTTAACTCGAACGGAGGGAATTCACCCCTCCACTTT,.,TRBJ1-6,.,TRBV5-6
CASSYSGGGGTGELFF,TGTGCCAGCAGTTACTCGGGGGGAGGGGGCACCGGGGAGCTGTTTTTT,.,TRBJ2-2,.,TRBV6-5
CASSLGVAHESYNEQFF,TGTGCCAGCAGCTTAGGCGTTGCCCACGAAAGTTACAATGAGCAGTTCTTC,.,TRBJ2-1,.,TRBV11-3
CSASVNTEAFF,TGCAGTGCTAGCGTGAACACTGAAGCTTTCTTT,.,TRBJ1-1,.,TRBV20-1
CASSGTVPEAFF,TGTGCCAGCAGTGGGACAGTCCCTGAAGCTTTCTTT,TRBD1,TRBJ1-1,.,TRBV12-3/TRBV12-4
CASSPDREKLFF,TGTGCCAGCAGCCCGGACAGGGAAAAACTGTTTTTT,TRBD1,TRBJ1-4,few,TRBV12-3/TRBV12-4
CASSPSFGAYNEQFF,TGTGCCAGTAGTCCTAGCTTCGGCGCCTACAATGAGCAGTTCTTC,.,TRBJ2-1,.,TRBV19
CASSLAQGRPDTQYF,TGCGCCAGCAGCTTGGCGCAGGGTAGGCCGGATACGCAGTATTTT,.,TRBJ2-3,.,TRBV5-1
CASSTKQLQGRSGNTIYF,TGTGCCAGCTCAACGAAACAATTGCAGGGAAGGTCTGGAAACACCATATATTTT,.,TRBJ1-3,.,TRBV18
CASRGTLTEAFF,TGTGCCAGCAGGGGGACACTAACTGAAGCTTTCTTT,.,TRBJ1-1,.,TRBV6-5
CASSMRERDEQFF,TGTGCCAGTAGTATGAGGGAGAGGGATGAGCAGTTCTTC,.,TRBJ2-1,few,TRBV19
CASSQSGGDQGYNEQFF,TGTGCCAGCAGTCAGTCGGGGGGCGACCAAGGCTACAATGAGCAGTTCTTC,.,TRBJ2-1,few,TRBV6-6
CASSYSVSQGGQPQHF,TGTGCCAGCAGTTACTCGGTCTCACAGGGGGGTCAGCCCCAGCATTTT,TRBD1,TRBJ1-5,.,TRBV6-5
CASSQRELEAFF,TGTGCCAGCAGCCAGAGGGAACTTGAAGCTTTCTTT,.,TRBJ1-1,once,TRBV3-1/TRBV3-2
CASSLQQGAEAFF,TGTGCCAGCAGCTTACAGCAGGGGGCTGAAGCTTTCTTT,TRBD1,TRBJ1-1,.,TRBV7-6